These 14 T cell receptor beta chains originate from one sample sequenced in a study of identical twins. Each CDR3 protein gets one entry after TCRdb re-called the 5' RACE reads with MiXCR. The table has about 490,000 distinct CDR3 sequences, nearly 15% seen once. In addition, the sample was reused for a study of yellow fever vaccine responses in identical twins.

The material sequenced was CD4+ T cells sorted from blood. Receptor source: a woman aged 18-35 years in good health.

The rearrangement links TRBV7-7 to TRBJ2-2, with D maybe TRBD2 (5 bases). The V end lost 4 bases, the J end lost 6 bases, and 12 bases lay between the germline ends. The CDR3 is 14 residues long. Germline values: CDR1 SSHAT, CDR2 FNYEAQ (reference sequence). DNA of the CDR3: TGTGCCAGCAGCTCCGGATCCGGGGCCGGGGAGCTGTTTTTT. This encodes CASSSGSGAGELFF.

This clonotype was detected a few times. Just one base apart from a much larger clone, this may be a read error. The genes are TRBV6-2 or TRBV6-3 and TRBJ2-1; tentative D call: TRBD2 (6 bases). Per germline, CDR1 MNHEY and CDR2 SVGEGT. This CDR3 spans 12 amino acids. Trimming pared 6 bases from V and 8 bases from J, leaving 11 bases between. CDR3 nucleotides: TGTGCCAGCAGCCTCGGGAGCTATGAGCAGTTCTTC. This codes for CASSLGSYEQFF.

This clonotype was counted between two and nine times. V gene TRBV18 combines with J gene TRBJ2-7; D is unresolved. The V and J ends lost 5 bases and 2 bases respectively, with 10 bases between them. Germline CDR1 is KGHSH and CDR2 is LQKENI. The CDR3 contains 13 residues. In nucleotides, the CDR3 is TGTGCCAGCTCATCCACAGAGGCCTACGAGCAGTACGTC. Residues: CASSSTEAYEQYV.

CDR3 amino acids: CASSPIKGPNTGELFF. The CDR3 region has the DNA TGTGCCAGCAGCCCAATCAAAGGCCCGAACACCGGGGAGCTGTTTTTT. The chain is built from TRBV7-9 and TRBJ2-2; D call uncertain. V was pared by 5 bases and J by 0 bases, with 13 bases between. CDR3 length: 16 amino acids. Germline CDR1 reads SEHNR; CDR2 reads FQNEAQ (reference sequence).

The sample holds a few counts of this clonotype. The chain carries TRBV24-1 and TRBJ1-6; D unclear. The V and J ends lost 4 bases and 8 bases respectively, with 8 bases between them. Germline values: CDR1 KGHDR, CDR2 SFDVKD. This CDR3 has 13 residues. In nucleotides, the CDR3 is TGTGCCACCAGTGACGTTGGGGATTCACCCCTCCACTTT. Amino acid sequence: CATSDVGDSPLHF.

This clonotype was observed a few times. This chain joins TRBV2 and TRBJ1-1; D is unresolved. With 1 base removed from V and 5 bases from J, the gap between germline ends came to 8 bases. CDR3 length equals 13 residues. In germline, CDR1 is SNHLY, CDR2 FYNNEI. CDR3 nucleotides: TGTGCCAGCAGTGAAGGGGTACCGACTGAAGCTTTCTTT. This translates into CASSEGVPTEAFF.

This chain links TRBV20-1 with TRBJ1-1; the D gene is possibly TRBD1 (6 bases). This CDR3 is 15 amino acids long. Germline lookup yields CDR1 DFQATT and CDR2 SNEGSKA (reference sequence). V lost 5 bases to trimming and J lost 0 bases, with 16 bases between them. Here the CDR3 reads CSALLQGFLNTEAFF. The DNA for the CDR3 is TGCAGTGCTTTACTACAGGGTTTTTTGAACACTGAAGCTTTCTTT.

The chain recombines TRBV7-2 with TRBJ2-1; possibly TRBD1 or TRBD2 for D (6 bases each). This CDR3 is 12 amino acids long. The germline V and J ends were trimmed by 3 bases and 15 bases, with 15 bases remaining between them. CDR1 and CDR2 (germline): SGHTA, FQGNSA. The CDR3 here is CASSFLTRGLFF. The CDR3 DNA reads as TGTGCCAGCAGCTTCCTGACTCGGGGGCTGTTCTTC.

This clonotype has ten or more counts. The chain recombines TRBV10-1 with TRBJ1-1, with 7 bases aligning to TRBD1. From germline, CDR1 is WNHNN and CDR2 SYGVQD (reference sequence). The CDR3 is 14 residues long. J gave up 3 bases and V 6 bases, and 7 bases lay outside the gene matches. CDR3 sequence reads: CASSKTTGDTEAFF. For the CDR3, the DNA is TGCGCCAGCAGCAAAACAACAGGGGACACTGAAGCTTTCTTT.

This clonotype has a handful of counts. This chain links TRBV15 with TRBJ2-1, with TRBD2 matching over 10 bases. Germline V CDR1 and CDR2: LNHNV, YYDKDF (reference sequence). V shed 0 bases, J shed 10 bases, and the junction held 9 bases outside the gene matches. CDR3 length equals 16 residues. The CDR3 bases are TGTGCCACCAGCAGAGATCGTCTAGCGGGAGATCGGGAGCAGTTCTTC. Residues: CATSRDRLAGDREQFF.

This clonotype was picked up a small number of times. This chain joins TRBV12-3 or TRBV12-4 and TRBJ2-2; a weak D match, TRBD2 (5 bases). The ends were cut back, 3 bases at V and 1 base at J, with 12 bases in the middle. CDR3 length equals 16 residues. The CDR3 DNA is TGTGCCAGCAGTTTTCCCCCCAGCGGGAACACCGGGGAGCTGTTTTTT. It is translated as CASSFPPSGNTGELFF.

V usage is TRBV29-1 and J usage is TRBJ2-2; 9 bases are shared with TRBD1. Germline V gene lookup returns CDR1 SQVTM and CDR2 ANQGSEA. The V segment lost 7 bases and the J segment 0 bases; nucleotides outside the gene matches: 0. The CDR3 has 13 residues. In nucleotides, the CDR3 is TGCAGCGGGACAGGGGCGAACACCGGGGAGCTGTTTTTT. As protein: CSGTGANTGELFF.

The rearrangement uses TRBV5-5 and TRBJ2-2; the match to TRBD1 covers 7 bases. The germline CDR1 and CDR2 sequences are SGHKS and YYEKEE (reference sequence). J lost 2 bases, V lost 4 bases, and 5 bases had no gene match. CDR3 size: 15 residues. CDR3 bases: TGTGCCAGCAGCGGGGACAGCCTTAACACCGGGGAGCTGTTTTTT. This sequence encodes CASSGDSLNTGELFF.

This clonotype showed up just a few times. The J gene is TRBJ2-5, the V gene TRBV29-1; TRBD1 aligns across 10 bases. Trimming at V came to 7 bases and at J to 5 bases, leaving 7 bases not matched to a gene. CDR3 length: 13 residues. Per germline, CDR1 SQVTM and CDR2 ANQGSEA. CDR3 protein: CSERQGAGETQYF. DNA for the CDR3: TGCAGCGAAAGACAGGGGGCGGGGGAGACCCAGTACTTC.